These 19 T cell receptor beta chains originate from one sample sequenced in a study of control samples from healthy donors and cancer patients (dated by TCRdb to between 2020 and 2021). Libraries came from the immunoSEQ multiplex PCR assay. TCRdb re-hosts the immuneACCESS table, in-frame sequences only. Its copies lack some clones; in the studies checked, an unresolved V gene accounts for under half of them, and the cause for the rest is not known. This sample is represented by approximately 52,000 clones; roughly nine tenths of them were singletons. In total, the top ten clones hold about an eighth of the sample. Sequenced input: PBMCs. The receptors shown here come from a man aged 55 to 70 with head and neck cancer.

The chain employs TRBV27 and TRBJ1-3; 9 bases fit TRBD1. Trimming at V came to 8 bases and at J to 2 bases, leaving 4 bases not matched to a gene. The CDR3 covers 14 residues. Germline V lookup: CDR1 MNHEY, CDR2 SMNVEV (reference sequence). CDR3 region: CASGRTGAGNTIYF. DNA for the CDR3: TGTGCCAGCGGACGGACAGGGGCTGGAAACACCATATATTTT.

The rearrangement uses TRBV7-9 and TRBJ1-6; TRBD1 might be the D (5 bases). CDR3 length: 15 amino acids. The V and J ends lost 5 bases and 10 bases respectively, with 18 bases between them. From germline, CDR1 is SEHNR and CDR2 FQNEAQ (reference sequence). The CDR3 bases are TGTGCCAGCAGCCAAACCGCAGGGCGTGAATCACCCCTCCACTTT. It encodes CASSQTAGRESPLHF. Looking up the rest from reference TRBV7-9 and TRBJ1-6 gives the full variable domain: DTGVSQNPRHKITKRGQNVTFRCDPISEHNRLYWYRQTLGQGPEFLTYFQNEAQLEKSRLLSDRFSAERPKGSFSTLEIQRTEQGDSAMYLCASSQTAGRESPLHFGNGTRLTVT.

This sequence joins TRBV10-3 and TRBJ1-2; no definite D call. Trimming shortened V by 4 bases and J by 6 bases, and 12 bases separated the two germline ends. Germline V gene sequence: CDR1 ENHRY, CDR2 SYGVKD. CDR3 size: 13 residues. In DNA, the CDR3 is TGTGCCATCAGTGGAAGAGAATCGGATGGCTACACCTTC. Encoded protein: CAISGRESDGYTF.

The V and J genes are TRBV18 and TRBJ1-1; 8 bases are shared with TRBD1. The CDR3 has 16 residues. J gave up 6 bases and V 1 base, and 10 bases lay outside the gene matches. Germline assignment: CDR1 KGHSH and CDR2 LQKENI. DNA of the CDR3: TGTGCCAGCTCACCACAGGTACAGGGGGTCACATCTGAAGCTTTCTTT. It specifies CASSPQVQGVTSEAFF.

This chain uses TRBV6-2 or TRBV6-3 with TRBJ2-1; 10 nucleotides line up with TRBD2. With 5 bases clipped from V and 12 bases from J, the junction kept 10 bases outside the gene matches. Germline CDR1 MNHEY, CDR2 SVGEGT. The CDR3 loop spans 14 amino acids. DNA of the CDR3: TGTGCCAGCAGTATGGGGGCTAGCGGGAGCGGGCAGTTCTTC. Protein product: CASSMGASGSGQFF.

This clone was picked up one time. V gene TRBV7-2 combines with J gene TRBJ2-7, with D hard to call. The CDR3 has 12 amino acids. The germline CDR1 and CDR2 sequences are SGHTA and FQGNSA. Trimming shortened V by 5 bases and J by 9 bases, and 14 bases separated the two germline ends. For the CDR3, the DNA is TGTGCCAGCAGCGAGCCCCCCTCCCGGCAGTACTTC. This translates into CASSEPPSRQYF.

The DNA for the CDR3 is TGCGCCAGCAGCCCAGGGACTAGCGGCCTCTACGAGCAGTACTTC. Translation gives CASSPGTSGLYEQYF. The V call is TRBV5-1, the J call TRBJ2-7; 11 nucleotides match TRBD2. V gave up 4 bases and J gave up 3 bases; unmatched junction bases: 6. The germline V gene has CDR1 SGHRS and CDR2 YFSETQ. This CDR3 contains 15 residues.

The chain joins TRBV6-2 or TRBV6-3 to TRBJ2-3; D may be TRBD1 (6 bases). CDR3 size: 15 residues. Germline values: CDR1 MNHEY, CDR2 SVGEGT. Trimming pared 5 bases from V and 9 bases from J, leaving 21 bases between. CDR3 protein: CASSLWGRNPNTQYF. The CDR3 bases are TGTGCCAGCAGTCTGTGGGGGCGGAATCCTAACACGCAGTATTTT.

This clone was detected only a few times. The CDR3 DNA reads as TGTGCCAGCAGCTCTATCGTTGGGGTAACCTACGAGCAGTACTTC. Translation: CASSSIVGVTYEQYF. The V call is TRBV5-6, the J call TRBJ2-7; no firm D call. The CDR3 covers 15 residues. Germline V gives CDR1 SGHDT, CDR2 YYEEEE. V was clipped by 3 bases and J by 2 bases, with 15 bases between them.

This rearrangement joins TRBV5-4 to TRBJ1-2; TRBD1 matches at 8 bases. Germline trimming cut 4 bases from V and 5 bases from J; bases unmatched to any gene: 7. The CDR3 spans 14 residues. Germline CDR1 and CDR2: SGHNT and YYREEE (reference sequence). CDR3 loop: CASSQGDRSYGYTF. The CDR3 DNA is TGTGCCAGCAGCCAGGGGGACAGGTCGTATGGCTACACCTTC. The whole variable domain, filled in from reference TRBV5-4 and TRBJ1-2, reads ETGVTQSPTHLIKTRGQQVTLRCSSQSGHNTVSWYQQALGQGPQFIFQYYREEENGRGNFPPRFSGLQFPNYSSELNVNALELDDSALYLCASSQGDRSYGYTFGSGTRLTVV.

This chain joins TRBV28 and TRBJ2-7; TRBD1 might be the D (5 bases). Germline V gene data show CDR1 as MDHEN and CDR2 as SYDVKM. The CDR3 runs 14 residues. The V and J ends lost 7 bases and 2 bases respectively, with 15 bases between them. CDR3 sequence reads: CASTSPGNAYEQYF. The CDR3 DNA is TGTGCCAGCACCAGTCCAGGGAATGCCTACGAGCAGTACTTC.

This clone was counted a single time. As DNA, the CDR3 is TGTGCCAGCAGGCGGGCGAAGAATTCACCCCTCCACTTT. It yields the protein CASRRAKNSPLHF. The chain links TRBV6-5 to TRBJ1-6; D gene uncertain. Germline V CDR1 and CDR2: MNHEY, SVGAGI. CDR3 length: 13 amino acids. V gave up 6 bases and J gave up 7 bases, with 10 bases separating them.

The CDR3 region has the DNA TGTGCCAGCAGCTTAACGGGTCTAGGAGAGACCCAGTACTTC. Its protein product is CASSLTGLGETQYF. The chain combines TRBV7-3 with TRBJ2-5; D not resolved. The V end was cut by 0 bases, the J end by 4 bases, with 9 bases between. Germline V gene lookup returns CDR1 SGHTA and CDR2 FQGTGA. The CDR3 has 14 amino acids.

The chain combines TRBV3-1 (or the pseudogene TRBV3-2) with TRBJ1-6; weak D call: TRBD1 (5 bases). This CDR3 spans 15 amino acids. Looked up from germline, CDR1 is LGHDT and CDR2 is YNNKEL (reference sequence). V lost 0 bases and J 8 bases, leaving 11 bases between the germline ends. CDR3 coding DNA: TGTGCCAGCAGCCAAGAGGGGGGTGCGGATTCACCCCTCCACTTT. It yields the protein CASSQEGGADSPLHF.

In this sample, this clone turned up once. The DNA of the CDR3 is TGTGCCAGCAGCTCCCGAGGGCAGGGTCGGGATTCACCCCTCCACTTT. It codes for CASSSRGQGRDSPLHF. The V and J genes are TRBV7-2 and TRBJ1-6; the D gene is possibly TRBD1 (5 bases). Germline loops: CDR1 SGHTA, CDR2 FQGNSA. This CDR3 has 16 residues. V gave up 4 bases and J gave up 8 bases, with 18 bases separating them.

The gene calls are TRBV11-2 and TRBJ2-5; D is unclear. Germline V CDR1 and CDR2: SGHAT, FQNNGV. V lost 0 bases and J 6 bases, leaving 8 bases between the germline ends. The CDR3 is 13 residues long. CDR3 in DNA: TGTGCCAGCAGCTTAGAAGTAGGGCAGACCCAGTACTTC. Protein sequence: CASSLEVGQTQYF.

This clone was recorded once. The J gene is TRBJ2-3, the V gene TRBV28, with D perhaps being TRBD1 or TRBD2 (5 bases each). CDR3 length equals 15 residues. The ends were cut back, 4 bases at V and 5 bases at J, with 16 bases in the middle. Germline V lookup: CDR1 MDHEN, CDR2 SYDVKM. DNA for the CDR3: TGTGCCAGCAGTTCGCCTGGGGGAGAAGGAGATACGCAGTATTTT. It translates to CASSSPGGEGDTQYF.

The rearrangement links TRBV19 to TRBJ2-6; D is ambiguous. The CDR3 covers 15 residues. Germline V gene sequence: CDR1 LNHDA, CDR2 SQIVND (reference sequence). Trimming cost V 7 bases and J 0 bases, with 10 bases left between them. CDR3 in amino acids: CASTSLGSGANVLTF. CDR3 bases: TGTGCCAGTACCTCGCTCGGCTCTGGGGCCAACGTCCTGACTTTC.

This clone was seen only once. This sequence joins TRBV25-1 and TRBJ2-2; D perhaps matches TRBD1 (8 bases). This CDR3 region has 15 residues. The V gene lost 8 bases and the J gene lost 5 bases, with 18 bases spanning the gap. The V gene's germline CDR1 is MGHDK and CDR2 SYGVNS. CDR3 residues: CASGPTGGGTGELFF. DNA for the CDR3: TGTGCCAGCGGACCAACAGGGGGGGGAACCGGGGAGCTGTTTTTT. The whole variable domain, remainder taken from reference TRBV25-1 and TRBJ2-2, is EADIYQTPRYLVIGTGKKITLECSQTMGHDKMYWYQQDPGMELHLIHYSYGVNSTEKGDLSSESTVSRIRTEHFPLTLESARPSHTSQYLCASGPTGGGTGELFFGEGSRLTVL.